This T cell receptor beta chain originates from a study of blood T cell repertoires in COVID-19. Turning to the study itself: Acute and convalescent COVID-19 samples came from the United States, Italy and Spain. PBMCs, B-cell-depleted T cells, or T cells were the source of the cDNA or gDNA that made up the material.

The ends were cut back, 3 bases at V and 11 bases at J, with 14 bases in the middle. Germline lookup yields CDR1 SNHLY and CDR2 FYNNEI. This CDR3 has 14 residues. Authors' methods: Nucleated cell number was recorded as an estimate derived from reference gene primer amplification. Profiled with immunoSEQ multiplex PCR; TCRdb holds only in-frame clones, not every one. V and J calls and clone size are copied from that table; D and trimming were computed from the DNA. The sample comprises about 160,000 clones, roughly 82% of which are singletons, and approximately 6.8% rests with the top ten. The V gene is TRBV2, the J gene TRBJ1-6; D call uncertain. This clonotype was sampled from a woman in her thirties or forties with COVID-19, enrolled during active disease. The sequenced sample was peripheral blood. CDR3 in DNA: TGTGCCAGCAGTGATTTCGTAGAACCGACACCCCTCCACTTT. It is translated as CASSDFVEPTPLHF. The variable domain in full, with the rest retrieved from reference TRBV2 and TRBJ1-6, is EPEVTQTPSHQVTQMGQEVILRCVPISNHLYFYWYRQILGQKVEFLVSFYNNEISEKSEIFDDQFSVERPDGSNFTLKIRSTKLEDSAMYFCASSDFVEPTPLHFGNGTRLTVT.